This T cell receptor (beta chain) emerged from a study of blood T cell repertoires in COVID-19. Study context: Both acute and convalescent COVID-19 samples were obtained from the United States, Italy and Spain. Sample material is recorded as cDNA or gDNA derived from T cells, B-cell-depleted T cells, or PBMCs.

Germline CDR1 reads LNHNV; CDR2 reads YYDKDF (reference sequence). This CDR3 is 15 amino acids long. V was clipped by 0 bases and J by 6 bases, with 14 bases between them. Under the authors' procedure: Nucleated cell number was recorded as an estimate derived from reference gene primer amplification. The table came from immunoSEQ multiplex PCR; TCRdb's copy has only in-frame clones and leaves some out. The V and J calls and clone size are taken from that table; D and trimming were inferred from the DNA. The sample contains around 620,000 clones, 75% to 90% of which appear only once. The sequence was obtained from a woman younger than 35 with acute or convalescent COVID-19. The gene calls are TRBV15 and TRBJ1-2; D call uncertain. Sequencing was done on a sample of peripheral blood. The CDR3 loop reads CATSREGRGSNGYTF. The CDR3 DNA is TGTGCCACCAGCAGAGAAGGTCGAGGCAGCAATGGCTACACCTTC.